The 3 T cell receptor beta chains below all came from one sample that was sequenced in a study of control samples from healthy donors and cancer patients. This table comes from immunoSEQ multiplex PCR, and its TCRdb copy is limited to in-frame clones, with some not included. This sample has about 180,000 clones, with around 90% found just once. The sample comprised blood. These receptors all stem from a woman between 50 and 59 years old in good health.

This clone was detected only a few times. This rearrangement joins TRBV27 to TRBJ2-2, with 9 bases matching TRBD2. V was pared by 5 bases and J by 4 bases, with 11 bases of the junction left unmatched. Per germline, CDR1 MNHEY and CDR2 SMNVEV (reference sequence). The CDR3 is 17 residues long. The CDR3 region has the DNA TGTGCCAGCAGTCCAAATGCGGGGGGGCGGAGCACCGGGGAGCTGTTTTTT. Protein: CASSPNAGGRSTGELFF.

In DNA, the CDR3 is TGTGCCAGCATTAACGGAGTTAATAATTCACCCCTCCACTTT. Protein sequence: CASINGVNNSPLHF. The chain recombines TRBV28 with TRBJ1-6, with D hard to call. The V end lost 7 bases, the J end lost 5 bases, and 12 bases lay between the germline ends. CDR1 is MDHEN, CDR2 SYDVKM, per germline. There are 14 residues in the CDR3.

The chain has TRBV5-1 and TRBJ2-1, with a possible D match to TRBD1 (6 bases). V lost 1 base to trimming and J lost 6 bases, with 11 bases between them. The CDR3 runs 14 residues. Per germline, CDR1 SGHRS and CDR2 YFSETQ. The CDR3 protein is CASSLRTAVNEQFF. The CDR3 DNA sequence: TGCGCCAGCAGCTTGCGGACAGCCGTCAATGAGCAGTTCTTC.